Described below is a single T cell receptor beta chain sequence and its context. This record belongs to a study of blood T cell repertoires in COVID-19. For the study at large: Nucleic acid was either cDNA or gDNA, and it came from T cells, B-cell-depleted T cells, or PBMCs.

Here immunoSEQ multiplex PCR was the method, and the copy in TCRdb shows in-frame clones only, minus some. The data contain 150,000 or so clones, about nine tenths of them singletons. The germline gives CDR1 SGHDT, CDR2 YYEEEE. The CDR3 contains 15 residues. The V segment lost 3 bases and the J segment 2 bases; nucleotides outside the gene matches: 3. This TCR was recovered from a man aged 55 to 70 with acute or convalescent COVID-19. The rearrangement joins TRBV5-6 to TRBJ1-5, with 9 bases aligning to TRBD1. Sequencing was done on a sample of peripheral blood. Written as DNA, the CDR3 is TGTGCCAGCAGCTCGTGGACAGGGGGCAATCAGCCCCAGCATTTT. Encoded protein: CASSSWTGGNQPQHF.